These T cell receptor beta chains were read from a single sample in a study of Ad26.COV2.S vaccination and SARS-CoV-2 variants. The protocol was immunoSEQ multiplex PCR, while the TCRdb copy is restricted to in-frame clones and leaves out a portion. The sample lists about 280,000 clones, 87% seen once, with 2.5% to 3.5% in the top ten. The sample consisted of peripheral blood, taken in a trial of Ad26.COV2.S vaccine versus placebo. These receptors were taken from a person aged 18 to 65 who received the Ad26.COV2.S COVID-19 vaccine or a placebo. CDR3s include the opening cysteine and the closing phenylalanine or tryptophan. The D gene is left open where the match is weak. The size of a clone is reported for some rows only, either as once, few or many, or as a class for expanded clones.

cdr3_aa: CASSLDLPGQGRETQYF
cdr3_nt: TGTGCCAGCAGCTTAGATCTTCCGGGGCAGGGAAGGGAGACCCAGTACTTC
clone_size: -
j_call: TRBJ2-5
v_call: TRBV7-6
cdr3_length: 17
d_call: -

cdr3_aa: CASSGGQNLWGEKLFF
cdr3_nt: TGTGCCAGCAGTGGGGGACAGAATCTTTGGGGTGAAAAACTGTTTTTT
clone_size: -
j_call: TRBJ1-4
v_call: TRBV2
cdr3_length: 16
d_call: TRBD1

cdr3_aa: CASKRTSGSFDNEQFF
cdr3_nt: TGTGCCAGCAAACGGACTAGCGGGAGTTTTGACAATGAGCAGTTCTTC
clone_size: -
j_call: TRBJ2-1
v_call: TRBV7-2
cdr3_length: 16
d_call: TRBD2

cdr3_aa: CASSRAGGGETQYF
cdr3_nt: TGTGCCAGCAGTCGGGCGGGGGGCGGAGAGACCCAGTACTTC
clone_size: -
j_call: TRBJ2-5
v_call: TRBV6-6
cdr3_length: 14
d_call: TRBD2

cdr3_aa: CASSESNRGAFF
cdr3_nt: TGCGCCAGCAGTGAGTCGAACAGGGGGGCTTTCTTT
clone_size: -
j_call: TRBJ1-1
v_call: TRBV10-1
cdr3_length: 12
d_call: TRBD1

cdr3_aa: CASSDTPGQGDNEQFF
cdr3_nt: TGTGCCAGCAGTGACACCCCGGGACAGGGTGACAATGAGCAGTTCTTC
clone_size: -
j_call: TRBJ2-1
v_call: TRBV6-4
cdr3_length: 16
d_call: TRBD1

cdr3_aa: CAWSPRGGNTEAFF
cdr3_nt: TGTGCCTGGAGTCCCAGAGGCGGGAACACTGAAGCTTTCTTT
clone_size: -
j_call: TRBJ1-1
v_call: TRBV30
cdr3_length: 14
d_call: -

cdr3_aa: CASRALAGGSYNEQFF
cdr3_nt: TGTGCCAGTAGGGCACTAGCGGGGGGGTCCTACAATGAGCAGTTCTTC
clone_size: -
j_call: TRBJ2-1
v_call: TRBV19
cdr3_length: 16
d_call: TRBD2

cdr3_aa: CASLPSRDRGYGYTF
cdr3_nt: TGTGCCAGCTTACCATCGCGGGACAGAGGCTATGGCTACACCTTC
clone_size: -
j_call: TRBJ1-2
v_call: TRBV5-5
cdr3_length: 15
d_call: TRBD1

cdr3_aa: CASSERVAGGRTDTQYF
cdr3_nt: TGTGCCAGCAGTGAAAGGGTAGCGGGGGGGCGGACAGATACGCAGTATTTT
clone_size: -
j_call: TRBJ2-3
v_call: TRBV6-1
cdr3_length: 17
d_call: TRBD2

cdr3_aa: CATSRVYGQETQYF
cdr3_nt: TGTGCCACCAGCAGAGTCTACGGGCAAGAGACCCAGTACTTC
clone_size: -
j_call: TRBJ2-5
v_call: TRBV15
cdr3_length: 14
d_call: -

cdr3_aa: CASSEGASPLHF
cdr3_nt: TGCGCCAGCAGCGAGGGAGCTTCACCCCTCCACTTT
clone_size: -
j_call: TRBJ1-6
v_call: TRBV4-3
cdr3_length: 12
d_call: -

cdr3_aa: CASSVTGGPGSNYGYTF
cdr3_nt: TGTGCCAGCAGTGTAACAGGGGGCCCTGGATCTAACTATGGCTACACCTTC
clone_size: -
j_call: TRBJ1-2
v_call: TRBV6-1
cdr3_length: 17
d_call: TRBD1

cdr3_aa: CASRLGSTDTQYF
cdr3_nt: TGCGCCTCGAGACTTGGGAGCACAGATACGCAGTATTTT
clone_size: -
j_call: TRBJ2-3
v_call: TRBV5-1
cdr3_length: 13
d_call: -

cdr3_aa: CASNSPGQRTDTQYF
cdr3_nt: TGTGCCAGCAATTCCCCGGGACAGAGAACAGATACGCAGTATTTT
clone_size: -
j_call: TRBJ2-3
v_call: TRBV6-6
cdr3_length: 15
d_call: TRBD1

cdr3_aa: CSAGGGNEQFF
cdr3_nt: TGCAGTGCTGGCGGGGGTAATGAGCAGTTCTTC
clone_size: -
j_call: TRBJ2-1
v_call: TRBV20-1
cdr3_length: 11
d_call: TRBD2

cdr3_aa: CASSVDRGRTEAFF
cdr3_nt: TGTGCCAGCAGTGTAGACAGGGGTAGAACTGAAGCTTTCTTT
clone_size: -
j_call: TRBJ1-1
v_call: TRBV2
cdr3_length: 14
d_call: TRBD1

cdr3_aa: CASSVSGLGYGYTF
cdr3_nt: TGTGCCAGCAGCGTCTCCGGGTTAGGCTATGGCTACACCTTC
clone_size: -
j_call: TRBJ1-2
v_call: TRBV7-2
cdr3_length: 14
d_call: -

cdr3_aa: CASSLEGGGTGELFF
cdr3_nt: TGTGCCAGCAGCTTGGAGGGTGGCGGCACCGGGGAGCTGTTTTTT
clone_size: -
j_call: TRBJ2-2
v_call: TRBV5-8
cdr3_length: 15
d_call: -

cdr3_aa: CASSLRYEQYF
cdr3_nt: TGTGCCAGCAGCTTGCGTTACGAGCAGTACTTC
clone_size: -
j_call: TRBJ2-7
v_call: TRBV5-6
cdr3_length: 11
d_call: -

cdr3_aa: CASSAQDRGPNTEAFF
cdr3_nt: TGTGCCAGCAGTGCACAGGACAGGGGGCCGAACACTGAAGCTTTCTTT
clone_size: -
j_call: TRBJ1-1
v_call: TRBV6-1
cdr3_length: 16
d_call: TRBD1

cdr3_aa: CASSDTGQTGELFF
cdr3_nt: TGTGCCAGCAGCGACACAGGACAGACCGGGGAGCTGTTTTTT
clone_size: -
j_call: TRBJ2-2
v_call: TRBV9
cdr3_length: 14
d_call: -

cdr3_aa: CASSETNRGASKNIQYF
cdr3_nt: TGTGCCAGCAGTGAAACCAACAGGGGCGCGAGTAAAAACATTCAGTACTTC
clone_size: -
j_call: TRBJ2-4
v_call: TRBV6-1
cdr3_length: 17
d_call: TRBD1

cdr3_aa: CASSLSRGLGYTF
cdr3_nt: TGCGCCAGCAGCTTGTCAAGAGGTCTGGGCTACACCTTC
clone_size: -
j_call: TRBJ1-2
v_call: TRBV5-1
cdr3_length: 13
d_call: -

cdr3_aa: CAWGAKARGNQPQHF
cdr3_nt: TGTGCCTGGGGGGCCAAGGCTCGAGGGAATCAGCCCCAGCATTTT
clone_size: -
j_call: TRBJ1-5
v_call: TRBV30
cdr3_length: 15
d_call: -

cdr3_aa: CASSESFVGETQYF
cdr3_nt: TGTGCCAGCAGTGAATCCTTTGTTGGAGAGACCCAGTACTTC
clone_size: -
j_call: TRBJ2-5
v_call: TRBV6-1
cdr3_length: 14
d_call: -

cdr3_aa: CASTDRGNTGELFF
cdr3_nt: TGTGCCAGCACCGACAGGGGGAACACCGGGGAGCTGTTTTTT
clone_size: -
j_call: TRBJ2-2
v_call: TRBV3-1/TRBV3-2
cdr3_length: 14
d_call: TRBD1

cdr3_aa: CASSVDLAGGTDTQYF
cdr3_nt: TGTGCCAGCAGCGTAGATCTAGCGGGGGGCACAGATACGCAGTATTTT
clone_size: -
j_call: TRBJ2-3
v_call: TRBV9
cdr3_length: 16
d_call: TRBD2

cdr3_aa: CASTSRGGYNEQFF
cdr3_nt: TGTGCCAGCACCTCGAGGGGAGGATACAATGAGCAGTTCTTC
clone_size: once
j_call: TRBJ2-1
v_call: TRBV3-1/TRBV3-2
cdr3_length: 14
d_call: -

cdr3_aa: CASSLDRAYGYTF
cdr3_nt: TGTGCCAGCAGCTTGGACAGGGCCTATGGCTACACCTTC
clone_size: -
j_call: TRBJ1-2
v_call: TRBV5-6
cdr3_length: 13
d_call: -

cdr3_aa: CASSLDRLGNQPQHF
cdr3_nt: TGTGCCAGCAGCCTCGACAGGTTAGGAAATCAGCCCCAGCATTTT
clone_size: -
j_call: TRBJ1-5
v_call: TRBV6-5
cdr3_length: 15
d_call: -

cdr3_aa: CASSIEGYQPQHF
cdr3_nt: TGTGCCAGTAGTATAGAGGGTTATCAGCCCCAGCATTTT
clone_size: -
j_call: TRBJ1-5
v_call: TRBV19
cdr3_length: 13
d_call: -

cdr3_aa: CAWTDINYGYTF
cdr3_nt: TGTGCCTGGACGGACATTAACTATGGCTACACCTTC
clone_size: -
j_call: TRBJ1-2
v_call: TRBV30
cdr3_length: 12
d_call: -

cdr3_aa: CASSRRGQWVLNEQFF
cdr3_nt: TGTGCCAGCAGCCGAAGGGGACAGTGGGTATTGAATGAGCAGTTCTTC
clone_size: -
j_call: TRBJ2-1
v_call: TRBV3-1/TRBV3-2
cdr3_length: 16
d_call: TRBD1

cdr3_aa: CASSKGMNTEAFF
cdr3_nt: TGTGCCAGCAGCAAGGGAATGAACACTGAAGCTTTCTTT
clone_size: -
j_call: TRBJ1-1
v_call: TRBV12-3/TRBV12-4
cdr3_length: 13
d_call: -

cdr3_aa: CASSRGGKGIPNTEAFF
cdr3_nt: TGCGCCAGCAGCCGAGGAGGTAAGGGGATCCCAAACACTGAAGCTTTCTTT
clone_size: -
j_call: TRBJ1-1
v_call: TRBV4-3
cdr3_length: 17
d_call: -

cdr3_aa: CASGWDFRNQPQHF
cdr3_nt: TGTGCCAGCGGCTGGGATTTCCGCAATCAGCCCCAGCATTTT
clone_size: -
j_call: TRBJ1-5
v_call: TRBV27
cdr3_length: 14
d_call: -

cdr3_aa: CASSPTGTQYSSYEQYF
cdr3_nt: TGTGCCAGCTCACCAACCGGGACACAATACTCCTCCTACGAGCAGTACTTC
clone_size: -
j_call: TRBJ2-7
v_call: TRBV18
cdr3_length: 17
d_call: -

cdr3_aa: CAAGLRNTGELFF
cdr3_nt: TGTGCCGCTGGGCTAAGGAACACCGGGGAGCTGTTTTTT
clone_size: -
j_call: TRBJ2-2
v_call: TRBV6-5
cdr3_length: 13
d_call: -

cdr3_aa: CASSKGDRGINEQFF
cdr3_nt: TGTGCCAGCAGCAAAGGGGACAGGGGGATCAATGAGCAGTTCTTC
clone_size: -
j_call: TRBJ2-1
v_call: TRBV21-1
cdr3_length: 15
d_call: -

cdr3_aa: CASSPPNSFQGTANYGYTF
cdr3_nt: TGTGCCAGCTCACCACCCAATTCGTTTCAGGGGACGGCTAACTATGGCTACACCTTC
clone_size: once
j_call: TRBJ1-2
v_call: TRBV18
cdr3_length: 19
d_call: -

cdr3_aa: CASSLAIGDSGNTIYF
cdr3_nt: TGTGCCAGCAGCTTAGCGATAGGTGACTCTGGAAACACCATATATTTT
clone_size: once
j_call: TRBJ1-3
v_call: TRBV7-9
cdr3_length: 16
d_call: -

cdr3_aa: CASSLDRLGGNTIYF
cdr3_nt: TGTGCCAGCAGTTTGGACCGACTGGGTGGAAACACCATATATTTT
clone_size: few
j_call: TRBJ1-3
v_call: TRBV6-5
cdr3_length: 15
d_call: -

cdr3_aa: CASSYLGASGYEQYF
cdr3_nt: TGTGCCAGCAGTTACCTAGGTGCTAGCGGCTACGAGCAGTACTTC
clone_size: -
j_call: TRBJ2-7
v_call: TRBV6-5
cdr3_length: 15
d_call: TRBD2

cdr3_aa: CASRISGERSSYNEQFF
cdr3_nt: TGTGCCAGCAGAATTAGCGGGGAGCGAAGCTCCTACAATGAGCAGTTCTTC
clone_size: -
j_call: TRBJ2-1
v_call: TRBV7-2
cdr3_length: 17
d_call: TRBD2

cdr3_aa: CASSDFGGPAPDTQYF
cdr3_nt: TGTGCCAGCAGTGATTTTGGAGGGCCAGCCCCAGATACGCAGTATTTT
clone_size: -
j_call: TRBJ2-3
v_call: TRBV2
cdr3_length: 16
d_call: -

cdr3_aa: CASSQVGQYSNQPQHF
cdr3_nt: TGCGCCAGCAGCCAAGTTGGGCAATATAGCAATCAGCCCCAGCATTTT
clone_size: -
j_call: TRBJ1-5
v_call: TRBV4-1
cdr3_length: 16
d_call: -

cdr3_aa: CASSPPSATYEQYF
cdr3_nt: TGTGCCAGCTCACCACCGTCAGCTACCTACGAGCAGTACTTC
clone_size: -
j_call: TRBJ2-7
v_call: TRBV18
cdr3_length: 14
d_call: -

cdr3_aa: CASSQDPGQGTSNSPLHF
cdr3_nt: TGCGCCAGCAGCCAAGATCCTGGGCAGGGGACCAGTAATTCACCCCTCCACTTT
clone_size: once
j_call: TRBJ1-6
v_call: TRBV4-1
cdr3_length: 18
d_call: -

cdr3_aa: CASSLAGGAETQYF
cdr3_nt: TGTGCCAGCAGCTTAGCGGGGGGCGCGGAGACCCAGTACTTC
clone_size: -
j_call: TRBJ2-5
v_call: TRBV13
cdr3_length: 14
d_call: -

cdr3_aa: CASRGQGAYNEQFF
cdr3_nt: TGTGCCAGCAGGGGACAGGGGGCCTACAATGAGCAGTTCTTC
clone_size: -
j_call: TRBJ2-1
v_call: TRBV2
cdr3_length: 14
d_call: TRBD1

cdr3_aa: CASSYSTGNQPQHF
cdr3_nt: TGTGCCAGCAGTTACTCGACAGGAAATCAGCCCCAGCATTTT
clone_size: -
j_call: TRBJ1-5
v_call: TRBV6-6
cdr3_length: 14
d_call: -

cdr3_aa: CASTKGGRGRSEAFF
cdr3_nt: TGTGCCAGCACCAAAGGGGGAAGGGGGCGAAGTGAAGCTTTCTTT
clone_size: -
j_call: TRBJ1-1
v_call: TRBV6-5
cdr3_length: 15
d_call: TRBD1

cdr3_aa: CASSGGWYNEQFF
cdr3_nt: TGTGCCAGCAGCGGGGGCTGGTACAATGAGCAGTTCTTC
clone_size: -
j_call: TRBJ2-1
v_call: TRBV27
cdr3_length: 13
d_call: -